These 24 T cell receptor beta chains were sequenced from one sample in a study of T-cell memory formation after mild COVID-19 (dated by TCRdb to the early 2020s). The protocol used for the library was 5' RACE. The sequencer was an Illumina NovaSeq 6000. TCRdb ran its own pipeline on the public reads, namely fastp trimming at Q25 and MiXCR clone calling, and kept in-frame beta chains. Identical CDR3 proteins give one entry, which carries the most common genes and DNA. The table for this sample lists 410,000 or so distinct CDR3 sequences; 20% to 30% of them were counted only once. The top ten clonotypes cover around 14% of the sample. The specimen was PBMCs or a T cell subset sorted from them (not recorded which). These receptors were taken from an adult woman who had mild COVID-19 (a few samples of this study predate the infection). The sample titles of this study are shuffled in the database, so cell type and time point are left out; the donor was told from shared clones.

This clonotype came up a few times. The CDR3 loop is CASSYSSGVNYGYTF. Written as DNA, the CDR3 is TGTGCCAGCAGTTACTCATCAGGCGTTAACTATGGCTACACCTTC. V and J are TRBV6-6 and TRBJ1-2; no reliable D call. This CDR3 is 15 amino acids long. CDR1 and CDR2 from the germline V gene are MNHNY and SVGAGI (reference sequence). With 0 bases removed from V and 1 base from J, the gap between germline ends came to 9 bases.

The genes are TRBV7-2 and TRBJ1-2, with 11 bases fitting TRBD1. The germline V gene has CDR1 SGHTA and CDR2 FQGNSA. V lost 2 bases and J lost 8; bases outside the gene matches: 4. This CDR3 spans 14 amino acids. CDR3 amino acids: CASSLRGQGVGYTF. CDR3 bases: TGTGCCAGCAGCTTAAGGGGACAGGGGGTGGGCTACACCTTC. Based on the CDR3 plus reference TRBV7-2 and TRBJ1-2, the full variable domain is GAGVSQSPSNKVTEKGKDVELRCDPISGHTALYWYRQSLGQGLEFLIYFQGNSAPDKSGLPSDRFSAERTGGSVSTLTIQRTQQEDSAVYLCASSLRGQGVGYTFGSGTRLTVV.

This clonotype was recorded a few times. The gene calls are TRBV12-3 or TRBV12-4 and TRBJ1-5; D possibly corresponds to TRBD1 (5 bases). Trimming shortened V by 7 bases and J by 3 bases, and 7 bases separated the two germline ends. The CDR3 contains 12 residues. The CDR3 sequence is CASTRDNQPQHF. DNA of the CDR3: TGTGCCAGCACCAGGGACAATCAGCCCCAGCATTTT.

The chain is built from TRBV4-1 and TRBJ1-1, with a weak D call TRBD1 (5 bases). V gave up 1 base and J gave up 5 bases, with 11 bases separating them. This CDR3 region has 14 residues. From germline, CDR1 is MGHRA and CDR2 YSYEKL. The chain's CDR3 is CASSQAPGRTEAFF. The CDR3 region has the DNA TGCGCCAGCAGCCAAGCCCCAGGGAGGACTGAAGCTTTCTTT.

The chain carries TRBV30 and TRBJ1-2, with 8 bases fitting TRBD1. V was pared by 2 bases and J by 8 bases, with 7 bases of the junction left unmatched. The germline gives CDR1 GTSNPN, CDR2 SVGIG (reference sequence). This CDR3 spans 13 amino acids. The CDR3 bases are TGTGCCTGGAGTTATGGACAGGGAAAAGGCTACACCTTC. Translated, it gives CAWSYGQGKGYTF.

The table lists this clonotype with a few counts. The rearrangement links TRBV6-5 to TRBJ2-1; 8 positions agree with TRBD1. The length of the CDR3 is 16 residues. V was pared by 8 bases and J by 0 bases, with 9 bases of the junction left unmatched. Germline CDR1 and CDR2: MNHEY and SVGAGI. CDR3 bases: TGTGCCAGCTGGGATCGGACAGGGAGCTCCTACAATGAGCAGTTCTTC. Translated: CASWDRTGSSYNEQFF.

The table lists this clonotype with a few counts. The chain employs TRBV2 and TRBJ2-1; perhaps TRBD2 as D (6 bases). CDR3 length equals 15 residues. V lost 8 bases to trimming and J lost 10 bases, with 24 bases between them. Germline CDR1 reads SNHLY; CDR2 reads FYNNEI. CDR3 nucleotide sequence: TGTGCCAGCCGACCAACGCGGGGCCAGCCACGGGAGCAGTTCTTC. As protein: CASRPTRGQPREQFF.

The chain combines TRBV20-1 with TRBJ2-3, with unresolved D. The CDR3 has 15 residues. CDR1 and CDR2 from the germline V gene are DFQATT and SNEGSKA (reference sequence). V was cut by 5 bases and J by 2 bases, with 17 bases left in between. CDR3: CSAPTVRSATDTQYF. The CDR3 DNA sequence: TGCAGTGCTCCAACCGTTAGATCTGCCACAGATACGCAGTATTTT.

In its sample, this clonotype was seen a few times. The chain has TRBV19 and TRBJ1-1; D call uncertain. Between the trimmed V and J ends, which lost 9 bases and 0 bases, there was a span of 11 bases. The CDR3 covers 13 residues. The germline V gene has CDR1 LNHDA and CDR2 SQIVND (reference sequence). Written as DNA, the CDR3 is TGTGCCAGCCGGGCGGAGATGAACACTGAAGCTTTCTTT. This sequence encodes CASRAEMNTEAFF.

In its sample, this clonotype was seen a few times. The chain links TRBV7-6 to TRBJ2-7; possible D gene TRBD2, 5 bases. This CDR3 is built from 13 residues. Per the germline V gene, CDR1 is SGHVS and CDR2 is FNYEAQ. Trimming stripped 4 bases from V and 3 bases from J, with 10 bases between. In DNA form, the CDR3 reads TGTGCCAGCAGCTCGGAACGGGACTACGAGCAGTACTTC. Residues: CASSSERDYEQYF.

This sequence joins TRBV29-1 and TRBJ2-7, with 8 bases matching TRBD2. The V gene end was trimmed by 4 bases and the J gene end by 3 bases; junction bases not matched to a gene: 11. The germline CDR1 and CDR2 sequences are SQVTM and ANQGSEA. CDR3 size: 15 residues. CDR3 amino acids: CSVASGTSGSYEQYF. The CDR3 DNA reads TGCAGCGTTGCCTCGGGGACTAGTGGAAGCTACGAGCAGTACTTC.

The table lists this clonotype with a few counts. This chain joins TRBV7-6 and TRBJ2-2; 7 bases fit TRBD1. This CDR3 has 18 amino acids. V was pared by 5 bases and J by 1 base, with 13 bases of the junction left unmatched. The germline CDR1 and CDR2 sequences are SGHVS and FNYEAQ. CDR3 sequence: CASSPHSTGLGNTGELFF. The CDR3 DNA reads TGTGCCAGCAGCCCTCACTCGACAGGGTTAGGGAACACCGGGGAGCTGTTTTTT.

The CDR3 DNA sequence: TGTGCCAGCAGCGTAGGAAGGGGCAAGTCGAGTGAGCAGTTCTTC. Translated: CASSVGRGKSSEQFF. V is TRBV9 and J is TRBJ2-1, with a tentative D call TRBD1 (5 bases). Germline CDR1 reads SGDLS; CDR2 reads YYNGEE. The CDR3 has 15 amino acids. The germline V and J ends were trimmed by 0 bases and 9 bases, with 16 bases remaining between them.

This clonotype was counted a few times. This chain joins TRBV12-3 or TRBV12-4 and TRBJ2-3; possibly TRBD2 for D (6 bases). Trimming cost V 3 bases and J 4 bases, with 17 bases left between them. The CDR3 is 16 amino acids. The CDR3 nucleotides are TGTGCCAGCAGTTTTGGCCCAGCGGGTTCCCCAGATACGCAGTATTTT. Protein sequence: CASSFGPAGSPDTQYF.

This clonotype has just a few counts. The rearrangement uses TRBV5-5 and TRBJ2-5; D call uncertain. The CDR3 has 15 residues. V lost 0 bases to trimming and J lost 2 bases, with 11 bases between them. Germline V CDR1 and CDR2: SGHKS, YYEKEE (reference sequence). The CDR3 coding sequence is TGTGCCAGCAGCTTGGCCGCGCGGTATCAAGAGACCCAGTACTTC. Translation: CASSLAARYQETQYF.

This clonotype has just a few counts. The chain uses TRBV6-2 or TRBV6-3 and TRBJ2-7; D is possibly TRBD2 (5 bases). Trimming took 0 bases from V and 5 from J, leaving 11 bases between them. CDR3 length: 14 residues. Germline-derived CDR1 and CDR2 are MNHEY and SVGEGT. The CDR3 is CASSYSNGKNEQYF. The CDR3 DNA is TGTGCCAGCAGTTACTCAAACGGGAAGAACGAGCAGTACTTC.

J is TRBJ2-2 and V is TRBV19; D unclear. Germline V gene lookup returns CDR1 LNHDA and CDR2 SQIVND (reference sequence). V lost 8 bases to trimming and J lost 6 bases, with 7 bases between them. This CDR3 has 11 residues. The CDR3 DNA reads TGTGCCAGTCGTCAGTCCGGGGAGCTGTTTTTT. Protein: CASRQSGELFF.

This clonotype was counted only a few times. This rearrangement joins TRBV5-1 to TRBJ2-1; weak D call: TRBD1 (5 bases). The CDR3 loop spans 15 amino acids. With 3 bases removed from V and 3 bases from J, the gap between germline ends came to 13 bases. Germline assignment: CDR1 SGHRS and CDR2 YFSETQ. This chain's CDR3 is CASSSDTPVYNEQFF. The CDR3 DNA sequence: TGCGCCAGCAGCTCGGACACACCCGTCTACAATGAGCAGTTCTTC.

The chain couples TRBV18 to TRBJ1-2; unclear D gene. V was cut by 2 bases and J by 8 bases, with 21 bases left in between. The CDR3 length is 16 residues. Germline V gene sequence: CDR1 KGHSH, CDR2 LQKENI. The CDR3 reads CASSPGYQDAGGGYTF. The CDR3 nucleotides read TGTGCCAGCTCACCAGGTTACCAGGACGCCGGAGGGGGCTACACCTTC.

The chain carries TRBV5-5 and TRBJ2-1, with TRBD2 identical over 10 bases. Germline assignment: CDR1 SGHKS and CDR2 YYEKEE (reference sequence). This CDR3 region has 16 residues. Trimming at V came to 0 bases and at J to 6 bases, leaving 6 bases not matched to a gene. CDR3 residues: CASSLVAGGLFNEQFF. For the CDR3, the DNA is TGTGCCAGCAGCTTGGTAGCGGGGGGACTTTTCAATGAGCAGTTCTTC.

This clonotype was observed a handful of times. The gene calls are TRBV29-1 and TRBJ2-1; 10 nucleotides agree with TRBD2. Germline CDR1 SQVTM, CDR2 ANQGSEA. The CDR3 is 17 residues long. Trimming cost V 2 bases and J 6 bases; bases outside gene matches: 13. Here the CDR3 DNA reads TGCAGCGTTGAAACGAGAATAGCGGGAGGCCCAGGCAATGAGCAGTTCTTC. Translated: CSVETRIAGGPGNEQFF.

This clonotype has only a few counts. The V call is TRBV5-1, the J call TRBJ2-7; 12 positions agree with TRBD2. Trimming took 0 bases from V and 3 from J; bases not matched to a gene: 4. Per germline, CDR1 SGHRS and CDR2 YFSETQ. The CDR3 consists of 16 residues. The CDR3 is CASSLGLAGEGYEQYF. CDR3 DNA sequence: TGCGCCAGCAGCTTGGGACTAGCGGGAGAAGGCTACGAGCAGTACTTC.

This clonotype was observed a few times. The J gene is TRBJ2-1, the V gene TRBV5-1, with TRBD2 identical over 10 bases. Trimming cost V 4 bases and J 7 bases; bases outside gene matches: 11. The CDR3 has 16 residues. Germline V gene lookup returns CDR1 SGHRS and CDR2 YFSETQ. The CDR3 here is CASSPARASGRNEQFF. The CDR3 DNA reads TGCGCCAGCAGCCCCGCGCGGGCTAGCGGGAGAAATGAGCAGTTCTTC.

This chain uses TRBV4-1 with TRBJ2-7, with 14 bases matching TRBD2. Germline lookup yields CDR1 MGHRA and CDR2 YSYEKL. The CDR3 extends over 14 amino acids. The V gene end was trimmed by 4 bases and the J gene end by 5 bases; junction bases not matched to a gene: 1. The CDR3 region has the DNA TGCGCCAGCAGCCGACTAGCGGGGGGGGACGAGCAGTACTTC. Translating it yields CASSRLAGGDEQYF.